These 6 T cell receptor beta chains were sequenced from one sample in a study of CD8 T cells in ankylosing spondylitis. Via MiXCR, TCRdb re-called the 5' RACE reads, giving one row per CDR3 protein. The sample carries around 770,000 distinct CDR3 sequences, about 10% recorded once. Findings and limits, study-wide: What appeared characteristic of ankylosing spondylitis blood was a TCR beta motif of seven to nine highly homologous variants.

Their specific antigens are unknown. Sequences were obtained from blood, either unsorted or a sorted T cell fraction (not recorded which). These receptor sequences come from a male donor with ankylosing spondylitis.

CDR3 in amino acids: CSARATPRSYNEQFF. The CDR3 DNA is TGCAGTGCTAGAGCCACCCCTCGCTCCTACAATGAGCAGTTCTTC. The genes are TRBV20-1 and TRBJ2-1; D remains ambiguous. The CDR3 contains 15 residues. Germline V gives CDR1 DFQATT, CDR2 SNEGSKA (reference sequence). Trimming took off 1 base at V and 0 bases at J, with 10 bases between the two ends.

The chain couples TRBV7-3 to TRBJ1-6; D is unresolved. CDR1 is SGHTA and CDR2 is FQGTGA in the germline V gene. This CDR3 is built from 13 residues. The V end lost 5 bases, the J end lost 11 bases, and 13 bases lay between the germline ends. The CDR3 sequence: CASSLTELTPLHF. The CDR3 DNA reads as TGTGCCAGCAGCCTCACCGAATTGACACCCCTCCACTTT. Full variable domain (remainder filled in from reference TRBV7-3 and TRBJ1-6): GAGVSQTPSNKVTEKGKYVELRCDPISGHTALYWYRQSLGQGPEFLIYFQGTGAADDSGLPNDRFFAVRPEGSVSTLKIQRTERGDSAVYLCASSLTELTPLHFGNGTRLTVT.

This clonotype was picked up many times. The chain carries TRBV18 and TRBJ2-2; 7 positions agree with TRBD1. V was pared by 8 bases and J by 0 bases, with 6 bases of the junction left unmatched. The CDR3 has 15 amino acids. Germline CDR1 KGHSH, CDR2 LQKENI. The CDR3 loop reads CASSRQGANTGELFF. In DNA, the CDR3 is TGTGCCAGCAGTCGCCAGGGGGCGAACACCGGGGAGCTGTTTTTT.

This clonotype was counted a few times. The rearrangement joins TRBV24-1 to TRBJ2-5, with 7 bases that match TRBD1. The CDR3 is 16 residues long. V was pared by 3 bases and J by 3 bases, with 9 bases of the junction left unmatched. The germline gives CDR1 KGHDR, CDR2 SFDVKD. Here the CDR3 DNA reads TGTGCCACCAGTGATGCCCAGACAGGGACGGAAGAGACCCAGTACTTC. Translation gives CATSDAQTGTEETQYF.

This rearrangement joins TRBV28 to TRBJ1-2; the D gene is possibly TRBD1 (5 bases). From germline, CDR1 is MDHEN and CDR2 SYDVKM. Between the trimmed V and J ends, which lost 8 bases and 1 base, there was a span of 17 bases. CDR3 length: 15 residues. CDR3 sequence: CASLTGGQGNYGYTF. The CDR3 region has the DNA TGTGCCAGCTTAACTGGGGGTCAGGGTAACTATGGCTACACCTTC.

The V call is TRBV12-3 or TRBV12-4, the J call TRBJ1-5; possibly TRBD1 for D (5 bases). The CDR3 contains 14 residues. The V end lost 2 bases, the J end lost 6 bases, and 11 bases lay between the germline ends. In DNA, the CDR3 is TGTGCCAGCAGTTTAAAGATCAGGGCTCAGCCCCAGCATTTT. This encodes CASSLKIRAQPQHF.